This is a list of T cell receptor beta chains from one sample in a study of shared clonotypes between healthy human individuals. Using immunoSEQ multiplex PCR, the repertoire was profiled, and TCRdb retains in-frame clones only, with some absent. The sample contains millions of clones, roughly 94% of which appear only once. Sequencing input: naive CD8+ T cells sorted from blood. These receptors all come from a man younger than 35 in good health. Both conserved end residues are part of each CDR3. The D gene is left open where the match is weak. Clone sizes are given selectively: once, few, many, or a class where the clone is expanded.

clone size	V gene	D gene	J gene	CDR3 DNA	CDR3 protein
NA	TRBV11-3	NA	TRBJ2-5	TGTGCCAGCAGCGGTCGACCCCCCGATGAGACCCAGTACTTC	CASSGRPPDETQYF
NA	TRBV11-2	TRBD2	TRBJ2-7	TGTGCCAGCAGCCAACTAGCGGGACACGACGAGCAGTACTTC	CASSQLAGHDEQYF
NA	TRBV7-9	NA	TRBJ2-2	TGTGCCAGCAGCGGGCCGGTGTCGCCGAACACCGGGGAGCTGTTTTTT	CASSGPVSPNTGELFF
NA	TRBV27	NA	TRBJ2-1	TGTGCCAGTTCGTCAGACGCCGGGATCTCATACCCCAATGAGCAGTTCTTC	CASSSDAGISYPNEQFF
NA	TRBV6-5	TRBD1	TRBJ1-1	TGTGCCAGCAGTTACTTTTCAGGGGGCGAAGCTTTCTTT	CASSYFSGGEAFF
NA	TRBV13	NA	TRBJ2-5	TGTGCCAGCAGCCCGATTGGGAGTAGTTATCGGGAGACCCAGTACTTC	CASSPIGSSYRETQYF
NA	TRBV19	TRBD1	TRBJ2-7	TGTGCCACCGGGGAGACAGGGATCTCCTACGAGCAGTACTTC	CATGETGISYEQYF
NA	TRBV6-5	NA	TRBJ2-7	TGTGCCAGCAGCCTCCGAGGGTGGAACTACGAGCAGTACTTC	CASSLRGWNYEQYF
NA	TRBV27	TRBD1	TRBJ1-2	TGTGCCAGCACCTCCCTGAGGCAGGGGGCCGATGGCTACACCTTC	CASTSLRQGADGYTF
few	TRBV29-1	NA	TRBJ2-7	TGCAGCGTAGTTAGCGACTACGAGCAGTACTTC	CSVVSDYEQYF
NA	TRBV6-1	NA	TRBJ1-1	TGTGCCAGCAGTGGCCGGGGGAATGAAGCTTTCTTT	CASSGRGNEAFF
NA	TRBV28	TRBD1	TRBJ1-6	TGTGCCAGCAGTTCGGCGAGGGGGCGGAGTGGTTCACCCCTCCACTTT	CASSSARGRSGSPLHF
NA	TRBV9	NA	TRBJ2-3	TGTGCCAGCAGCGATCAAGGAGATACGCAGTATTTT	CASSDQGDTQYF
NA	TRBV10-1	NA	TRBJ1-3	TGCGCCAGCAGTGAGTCCAAGCTTTTCTCTGGAAACACCATATATTTT	CASSESKLFSGNTIYF
NA	TRBV6-5	TRBD1	TRBJ1-2	TGTGCCAGCAGTTACGGGACAGGGGCCTCTGATGGCTACACCTTC	CASSYGTGASDGYTF
once	TRBV6-6	NA	TRBJ2-5	TGTGCCAGCAGTTACTGGACTTCGTACCAAGAGACCCAGTACTTC	CASSYWTSYQETQYF
NA	TRBV7-9	TRBD1	TRBJ1-2	TGTGCCAGCGGGGGACAGGGGGGCCACTATGGCTACACCTTC	CASGGQGGHYGYTF
NA	TRBV30	NA	TRBJ2-3	TGTGCCTGGAGTGTACTCAGTCAAGATACGCAGTATTTT	CAWSVLSQDTQYF